This record concerns one T cell receptor (beta chain) sequence. The antigen is not known. V was trimmed by 5 bases and J by 3 bases, leaving 16 bases between them. Germline CDR1 is SQVTM and CDR2 is ANQGSEA. The CDR3 runs to 14 residues. This entry belongs to a study of CD8+CD57+ T cells in acquired aplastic anemia. In the study overall: The DNA of sorted CD4+ and CD8+ cells averaged 3.2 ug. Whole-study results and caveats: Patients and controls were not found to differ significantly in CD8+ Simpson's diversity. Overlap between patients and controls comprised about 28 CD8+ CDR3 sequences.

It was genomic DNA that served as the template for profiling TCR beta VDJ and CDR3. TCRdb ran MiXCR on the reads and lists one entry per CDR3 protein. The data contain 200,000 or so distinct CDR3 sequences, about three fifths of them singletons. Source material: sorted CD4+, CD8+, or CD8+CD57+ T cells (not recorded which) from PBMCs. This TCR came from a human donor with severe aplastic anemia or a healthy control (not recorded which). The chain uses TRBV29-1 and TRBJ1-1; D perhaps matches TRBD1 (5 bases). This CDR3 is CSVRGGGSDTEAFF. The CDR3 nucleotides are TGCAGCGTTCGGGGGGGGGGAAGCGACACTGAAGCTTTCTTT.